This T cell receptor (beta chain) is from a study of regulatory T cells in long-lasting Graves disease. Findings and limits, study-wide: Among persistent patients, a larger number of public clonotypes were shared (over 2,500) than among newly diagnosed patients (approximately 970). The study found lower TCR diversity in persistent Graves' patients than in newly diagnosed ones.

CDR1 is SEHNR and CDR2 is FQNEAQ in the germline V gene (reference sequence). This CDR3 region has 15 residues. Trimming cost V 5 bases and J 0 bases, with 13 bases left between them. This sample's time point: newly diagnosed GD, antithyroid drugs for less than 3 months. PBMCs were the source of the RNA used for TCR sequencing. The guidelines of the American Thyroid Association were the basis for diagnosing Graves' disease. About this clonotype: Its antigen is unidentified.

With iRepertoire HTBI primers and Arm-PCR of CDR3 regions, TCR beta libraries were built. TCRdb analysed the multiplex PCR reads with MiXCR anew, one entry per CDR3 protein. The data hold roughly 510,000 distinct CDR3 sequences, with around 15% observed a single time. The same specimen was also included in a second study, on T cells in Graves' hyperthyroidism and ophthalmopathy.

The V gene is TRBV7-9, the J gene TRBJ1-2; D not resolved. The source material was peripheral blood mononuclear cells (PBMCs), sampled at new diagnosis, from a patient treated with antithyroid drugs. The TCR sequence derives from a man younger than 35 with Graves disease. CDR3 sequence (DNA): TGTGCCAGCAGCCCCCCGGGAGGGTCTAACTATGGCTACACCTTC. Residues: CASSPPGGSNYGYTF.